The clone carrying this T cell receptor (beta chain) was observed a few times. This entry comes from a study of TIL therapy for anti-PD-1-resistant metastatic lung cancer. Study overall: Median patient age was 54, ranging roughly 38-85 years.

V shed 6 bases and J shed 0 bases, with 11 bases lying between them. Germline-derived CDR1 and CDR2 are SGHTA and FQGNSA. CDR3 length: 15 residues. The immunoSEQ assay was v3. Each library reached 1.9 million or so read pairs, or about 5-6.5 million at deep level. Generated by immunoSEQ multiplex PCR, the TCRdb table keeps only in-frame clones and is missing some. The repertoire holds more than 90,000 clones, 50% to 70% seen once, with approximately 11% in the top ten. Time point indicated: pre-treatment sample, taken before nivolumab and TIL therapy. Tumor tissue came from excised metastases, mostly pleural nodules or supraclavicular lymph nodes.

This sequence joins TRBV7-2 and TRBJ1-4; no clear D. Here the sequenced sample was tumor tissue, taken at baseline. The receptor was isolated from a person between 25 and 79 years old with non-small cell lung cancer. The CDR3 DNA follows: TGTGCCAGCAGAGTAGAGCTTGCAACTAATGAAAAACTGTTTTTT. As protein: CASRVELATNEKLFF.